The present entry profiles one T cell receptor beta chain with its context. Original handling: Researchers report that nucleated cell counts were estimated from reference gene primer amplification. Clones were read by immunoSEQ multiplex PCR, and TCRdb kept only the in-frame ones, dropping some. That table furnishes V, J and clone size, whereas the DNA furnished D and trimming. The sample includes 100,000 to 150,000 clones, approximately 89% of them seen just once. V shed 1 base and J shed 8 bases, with 15 bases lying between them. Germline-derived CDR1 and CDR2 are SGHDT and YYEEEE. The CDR3 sequence is 15 residues long. The data belong to a study of blood T cell repertoires in COVID-19. Overall study: Sources were T cells, B-cell-depleted T cells, or PBMCs; the material itself was cDNA or gDNA.

V and J are TRBV5-6 and TRBJ1-4; possible D gene TRBD1, 6 bases. The sequence was collected from a woman in her fifties or sixties with acute or convalescent COVID-19. Sequencing was carried out using peripheral blood. Here the CDR3 reads CASSLSGQGYEKLFF. The CDR3 DNA reads TGTGCCAGCAGCTTGTCGGGGCAGGGGTACGAAAAACTGTTTTTT. The whole variable domain, filled in from reference TRBV5-6 and TRBJ1-4, reads DAGVTQSPTHLIKTRGQQVTLRCSPKSGHDTVSWYQQALGQGPQFIFQYYEEEERQRGNFPDRFSGHQFPNYSSELNVNALLLGDSALYLCASSLSGQGYEKLFFGSGTQLSVL.